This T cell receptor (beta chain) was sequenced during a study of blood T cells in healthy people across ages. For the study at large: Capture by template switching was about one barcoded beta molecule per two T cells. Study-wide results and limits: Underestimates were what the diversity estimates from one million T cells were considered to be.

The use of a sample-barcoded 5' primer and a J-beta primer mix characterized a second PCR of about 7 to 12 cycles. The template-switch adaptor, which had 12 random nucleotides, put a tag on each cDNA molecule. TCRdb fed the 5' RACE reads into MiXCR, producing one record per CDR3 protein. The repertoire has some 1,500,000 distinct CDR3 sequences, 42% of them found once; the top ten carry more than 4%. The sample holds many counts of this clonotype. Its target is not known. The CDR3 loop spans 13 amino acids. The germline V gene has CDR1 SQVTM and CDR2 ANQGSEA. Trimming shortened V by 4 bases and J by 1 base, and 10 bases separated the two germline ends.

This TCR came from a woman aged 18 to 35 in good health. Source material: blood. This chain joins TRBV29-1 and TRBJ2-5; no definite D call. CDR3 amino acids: CSVAALLQETQYF. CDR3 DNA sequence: TGCAGCGTTGCAGCACTACTCCAAGAGACCCAGTACTTC.